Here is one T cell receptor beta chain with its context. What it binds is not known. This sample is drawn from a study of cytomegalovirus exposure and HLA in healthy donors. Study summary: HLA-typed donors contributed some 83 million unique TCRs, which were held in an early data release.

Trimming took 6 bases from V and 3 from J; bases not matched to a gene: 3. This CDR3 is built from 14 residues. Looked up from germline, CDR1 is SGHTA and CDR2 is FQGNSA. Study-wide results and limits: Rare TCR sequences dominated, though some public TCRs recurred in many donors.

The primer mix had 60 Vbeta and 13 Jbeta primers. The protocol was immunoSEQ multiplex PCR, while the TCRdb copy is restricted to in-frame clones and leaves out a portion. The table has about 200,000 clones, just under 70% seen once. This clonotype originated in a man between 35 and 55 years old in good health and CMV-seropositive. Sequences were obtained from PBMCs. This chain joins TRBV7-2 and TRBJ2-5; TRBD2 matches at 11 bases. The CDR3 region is CASRVAGGEETQYF. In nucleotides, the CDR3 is TGTGCCAGCAGAGTAGCGGGGGGGGAAGAGACCCAGTACTTC.